This TCR beta chain appears in the sequencing data of a study of blood T cell repertoires in COVID-19. Libraries were prepared by immunoSEQ multiplex PCR; TCRdb keeps only in-frame clonotypes and omits some of them. The sample records 210,000 or so clones, more than 75% being singletons. CDR3 size: 15 residues. Germline CDR1 SEHNR, CDR2 FQNEAQ (reference sequence). V was cut by 3 bases and J by 5 bases, with 17 bases left in between. The sequence was collected from a man in his forties with active or convalescent COVID-19. This sequence joins TRBV7-9 and TRBJ2-7, with D possibly TRBD1 on 6 matching bases. Sequenced input: peripheral blood. CDR3 DNA sequence: TGTGCCAGCAGCTTGGGTGGCAGGGGAAGGCACGAGCAGTACTTC. Its translation is CASSLGGRGRHEQYF.